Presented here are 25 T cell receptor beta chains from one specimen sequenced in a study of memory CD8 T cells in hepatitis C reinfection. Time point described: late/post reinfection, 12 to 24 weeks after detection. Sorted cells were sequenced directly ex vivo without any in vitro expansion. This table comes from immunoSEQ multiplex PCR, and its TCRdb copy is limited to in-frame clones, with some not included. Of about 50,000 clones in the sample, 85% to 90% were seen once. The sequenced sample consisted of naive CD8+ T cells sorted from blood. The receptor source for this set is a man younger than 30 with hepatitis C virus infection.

CDR3 sequence reads: CASSEDRIAKNIQYF. Written as DNA, the CDR3 is TGTGCCAGCAGTGAAGACAGAATAGCCAAAAACATTCAGTACTTC. This chain joins TRBV2 and TRBJ2-4, with D uncertain. The CDR3 is 15 amino acids. Between the trimmed V and J ends, which lost 1 base and 0 bases, there was a span of 7 bases. Germline lookup yields CDR1 SNHLY and CDR2 FYNNEI.

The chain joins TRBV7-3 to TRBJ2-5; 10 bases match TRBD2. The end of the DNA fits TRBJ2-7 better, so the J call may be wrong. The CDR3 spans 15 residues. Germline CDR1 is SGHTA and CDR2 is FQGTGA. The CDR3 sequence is CASSPSGRGLYEQYF. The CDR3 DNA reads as TGTGCCAGCAGCCCCAGCGGGAGGGGGCTCTACGAGCAGTACTTC.

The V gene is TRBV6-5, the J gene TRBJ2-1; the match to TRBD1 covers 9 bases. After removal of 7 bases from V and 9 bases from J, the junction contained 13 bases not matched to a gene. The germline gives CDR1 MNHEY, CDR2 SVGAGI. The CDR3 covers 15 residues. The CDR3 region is CASKTTTGGLGEQFF. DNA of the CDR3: TGTGCCAGCAAAACGACGACAGGGGGTCTCGGTGAGCAGTTCTTC.

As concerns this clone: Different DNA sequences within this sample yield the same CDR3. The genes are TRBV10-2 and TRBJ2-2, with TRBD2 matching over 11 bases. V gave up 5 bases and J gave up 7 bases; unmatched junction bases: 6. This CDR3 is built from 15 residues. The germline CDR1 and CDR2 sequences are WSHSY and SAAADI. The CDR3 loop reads CASSFSGGANGELFF. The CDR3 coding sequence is TGCGCCAGCAGTTTTAGCGGGGGGGCCAACGGGGAGCTGTTTTTT.

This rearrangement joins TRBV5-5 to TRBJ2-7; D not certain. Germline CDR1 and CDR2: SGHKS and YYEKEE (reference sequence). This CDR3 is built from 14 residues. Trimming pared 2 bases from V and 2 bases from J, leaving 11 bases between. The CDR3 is CASSFGSGAYEQYF. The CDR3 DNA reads TGTGCCAGCAGCTTTGGTTCCGGAGCCTACGAGCAGTACTTC.

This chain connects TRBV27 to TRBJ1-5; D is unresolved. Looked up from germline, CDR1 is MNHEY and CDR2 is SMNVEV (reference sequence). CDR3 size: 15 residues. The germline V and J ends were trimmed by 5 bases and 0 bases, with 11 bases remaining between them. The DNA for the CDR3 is TGTGCCAGCAGTCAATCAGGTTATAGCAATCAGCCCCAGCATTTT. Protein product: CASSQSGYSNQPQHF.

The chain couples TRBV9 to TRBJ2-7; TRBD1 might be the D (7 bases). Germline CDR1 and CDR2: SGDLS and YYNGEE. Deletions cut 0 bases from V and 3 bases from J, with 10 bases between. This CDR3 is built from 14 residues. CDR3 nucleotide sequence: TGTGCCAGCAGCGTAGGGGGGGACAGCTACGAGCAGTACGTC. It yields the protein CASSVGGDSYEQYV.

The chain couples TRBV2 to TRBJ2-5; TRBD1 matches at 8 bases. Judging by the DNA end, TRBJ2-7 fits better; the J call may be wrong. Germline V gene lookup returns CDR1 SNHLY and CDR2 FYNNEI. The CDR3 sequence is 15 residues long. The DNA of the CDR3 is TGTGCCAGCAGCGCGCCCGGGACAGGTTCCTACGAGCAGTACTTC. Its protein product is CASSAPGTGSYEQYF.

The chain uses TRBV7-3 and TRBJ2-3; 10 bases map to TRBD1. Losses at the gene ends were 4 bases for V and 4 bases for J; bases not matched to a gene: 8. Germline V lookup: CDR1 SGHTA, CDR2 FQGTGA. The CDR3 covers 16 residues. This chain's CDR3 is CASSSLGTGEPDTQYF. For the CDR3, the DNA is TGTGCCAGCAGCTCCCTCGGGACAGGGGAGCCAGATACGCAGTATTTT.

CDR3 bases: TGCAGCGTTGAGAGTCTTCCAGATACGCAGTATTTT. Amino acids: CSVESLPDTQYF. J is TRBJ2-3 and V is TRBV29-1; D gene unclear. CDR3 length: 12 amino acids. Germline lookup yields CDR1 SQVTM and CDR2 ANQGSEA. V was trimmed by 3 bases and J by 4 bases, leaving 8 bases between them.

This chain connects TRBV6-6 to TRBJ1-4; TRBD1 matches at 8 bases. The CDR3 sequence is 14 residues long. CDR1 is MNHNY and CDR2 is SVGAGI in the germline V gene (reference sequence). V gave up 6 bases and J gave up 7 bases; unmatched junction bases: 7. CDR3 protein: CASRPTGVVEKLFF. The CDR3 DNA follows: TGTGCCAGCAGGCCGACAGGGGTGGTTGAAAAACTGTTTTTT.

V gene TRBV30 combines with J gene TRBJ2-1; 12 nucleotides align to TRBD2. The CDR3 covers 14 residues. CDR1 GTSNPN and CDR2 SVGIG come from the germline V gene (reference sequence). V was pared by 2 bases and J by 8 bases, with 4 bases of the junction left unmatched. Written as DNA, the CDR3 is TGTGCCTGGAGTCTAGCGGGGGGGCCCTATGAGCAGTTCTTC. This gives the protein CAWSLAGGPYEQFF.

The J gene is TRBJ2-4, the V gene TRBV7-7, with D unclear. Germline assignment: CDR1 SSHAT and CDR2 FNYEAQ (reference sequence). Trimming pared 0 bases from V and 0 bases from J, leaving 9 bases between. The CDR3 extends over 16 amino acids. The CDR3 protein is CASSLASSLAKNIQYF. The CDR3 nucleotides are TGTGCCAGCAGCTTAGCTAGTTCGCTAGCCAAAAACATTCAGTACTTC.

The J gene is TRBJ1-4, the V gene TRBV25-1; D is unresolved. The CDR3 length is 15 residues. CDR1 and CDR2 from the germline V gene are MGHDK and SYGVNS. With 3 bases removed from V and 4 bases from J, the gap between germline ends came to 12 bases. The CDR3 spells CASSDGLGDNEKLFF. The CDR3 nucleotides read TGTGCCAGCAGTGACGGGTTAGGAGATAATGAAAAACTGTTTTTT.

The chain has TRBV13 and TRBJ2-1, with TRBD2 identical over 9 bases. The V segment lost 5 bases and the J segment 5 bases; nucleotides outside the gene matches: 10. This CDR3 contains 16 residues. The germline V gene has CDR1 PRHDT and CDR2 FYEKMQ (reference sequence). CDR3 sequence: CASSPDLAGFDNEQFF. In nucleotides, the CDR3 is TGTGCCAGCAGCCCGGATCTAGCGGGGTTTGACAATGAGCAGTTCTTC.

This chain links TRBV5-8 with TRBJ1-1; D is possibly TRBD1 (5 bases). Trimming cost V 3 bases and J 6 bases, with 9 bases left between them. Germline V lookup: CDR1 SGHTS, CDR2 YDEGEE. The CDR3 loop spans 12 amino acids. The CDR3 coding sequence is TGTGCCAGCAGCTACCGGGGGGCTGAAGCTTTCTTT. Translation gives CASSYRGAEAFF.

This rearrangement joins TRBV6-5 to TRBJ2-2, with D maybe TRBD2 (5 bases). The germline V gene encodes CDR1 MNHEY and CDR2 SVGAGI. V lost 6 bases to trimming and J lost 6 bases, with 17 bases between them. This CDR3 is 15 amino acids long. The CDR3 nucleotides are TGTGCCAGCAGCGCAATCCCCGGGGTGGCCGGGGAGCTGTTTTTT. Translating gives CASSAIPGVAGELFF.

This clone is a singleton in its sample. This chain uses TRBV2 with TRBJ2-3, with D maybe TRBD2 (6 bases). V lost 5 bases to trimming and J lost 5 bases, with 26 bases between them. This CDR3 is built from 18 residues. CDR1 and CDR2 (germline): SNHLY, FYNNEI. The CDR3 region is CASSPETPGEKLRDTQYF. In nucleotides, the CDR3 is TGTGCCAGCAGTCCCGAAACCCCGGGGGAGAAGCTAAGAGATACGCAGTATTTT. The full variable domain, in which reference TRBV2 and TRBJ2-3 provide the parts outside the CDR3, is EPEVTQTPSHQVTQMGQEVILRCVPISNHLYFYWYRQILGQKVEFLVSFYNNEISEKSEIFDDQFSVERPDGSNFTLKIRSTKLEDSAMYFCASSPETPGEKLRDTQYFGPGTRLTVL.

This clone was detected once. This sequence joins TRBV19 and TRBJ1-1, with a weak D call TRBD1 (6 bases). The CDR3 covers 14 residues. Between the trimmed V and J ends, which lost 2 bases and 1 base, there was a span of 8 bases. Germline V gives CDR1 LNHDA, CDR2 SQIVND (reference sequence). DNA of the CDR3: TGTGCCAGTAGTATAAGGGGACAGAACACTGAAGCTTTCTTT. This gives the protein CASSIRGQNTEAFF.

Written as DNA, the CDR3 is TGTGCCAGCAGTTTAAGGGAGACGGCGTTGTACGAGCAGTACTTC. Translation: CASSLRETALYEQYF. The chain is built from TRBV28 and TRBJ2-7; a weak D match, TRBD2 (5 bases). The germline V gene encodes CDR1 MDHEN and CDR2 SYDVKM. The CDR3 extends over 15 amino acids. V was shortened by 2 bases and J by 4 bases, with 15 bases between the two germline ends.

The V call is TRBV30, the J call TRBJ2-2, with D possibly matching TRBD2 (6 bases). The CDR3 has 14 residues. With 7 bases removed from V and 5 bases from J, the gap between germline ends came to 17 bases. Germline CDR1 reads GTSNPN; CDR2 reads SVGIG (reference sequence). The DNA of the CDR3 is TGTGCCTCCAACGGCGGGGTACAAACCGGGGAGCTGTTTTTT. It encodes CASNGGVQTGELFF.

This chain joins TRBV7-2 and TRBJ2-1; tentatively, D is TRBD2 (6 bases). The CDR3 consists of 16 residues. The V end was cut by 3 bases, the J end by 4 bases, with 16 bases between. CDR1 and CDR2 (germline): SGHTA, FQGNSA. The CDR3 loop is CASSFWGTLKYNEQFF. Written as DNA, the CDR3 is TGTGCCAGCAGCTTTTGGGGGACTCTGAAGTACAATGAGCAGTTCTTC.

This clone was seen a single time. The CDR3 sequence is CASSSAENEQFF. CDR3 coding DNA: TGTGCCAGCAGCTCTGCAGAAAATGAGCAGTTCTTC. The chain links TRBV7-9 to TRBJ2-1, with no clear D. V lost 4 bases to trimming and J lost 7 bases, with 8 bases between them. The CDR3 runs to 12 residues. The V gene's germline CDR1 is SEHNR and CDR2 FQNEAQ (reference sequence).

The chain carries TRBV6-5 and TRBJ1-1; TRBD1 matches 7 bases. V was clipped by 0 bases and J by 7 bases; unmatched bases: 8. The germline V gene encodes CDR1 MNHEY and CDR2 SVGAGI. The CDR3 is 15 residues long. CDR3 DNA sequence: TGTGCCAGCAGTTACTCGAGTCAGGGGGTGGGTGAAGCTTTCTTT. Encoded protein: CASSYSSQGVGEAFF.

The CDR3, as DNA: TGTGCCAGCAGCGTAGATTTTACTCGGAACTATGGCTACACCTTC. Protein product: CASSVDFTRNYGYTF. This sequence joins TRBV9 and TRBJ1-2; the D is unclear. CDR3 length: 15 residues. V was cut by 0 bases and J by 2 bases, with 11 bases left in between. Germline-derived CDR1 and CDR2 are SGDLS and YYNGEE.